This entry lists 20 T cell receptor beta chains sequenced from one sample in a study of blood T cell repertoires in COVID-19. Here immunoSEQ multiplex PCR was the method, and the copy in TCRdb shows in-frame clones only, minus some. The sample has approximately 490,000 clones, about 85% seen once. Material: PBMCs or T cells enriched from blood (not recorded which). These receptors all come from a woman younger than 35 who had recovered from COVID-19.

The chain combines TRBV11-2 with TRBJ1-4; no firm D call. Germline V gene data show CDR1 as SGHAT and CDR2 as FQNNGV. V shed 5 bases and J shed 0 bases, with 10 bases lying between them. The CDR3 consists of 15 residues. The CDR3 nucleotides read TGTGCCAGCAGCCGTGACTCCGCAACTAATGAAAAACTGTTTTTT. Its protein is CASSRDSATNEKLFF.

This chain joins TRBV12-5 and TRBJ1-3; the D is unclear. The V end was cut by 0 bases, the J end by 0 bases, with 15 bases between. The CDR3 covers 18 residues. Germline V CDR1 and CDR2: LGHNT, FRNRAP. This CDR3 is CASGLVVGGSLSGNTIYF. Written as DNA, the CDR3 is TGTGCTAGTGGTTTGGTAGTTGGAGGGTCTCTCTCTGGAAACACCATATATTTT.

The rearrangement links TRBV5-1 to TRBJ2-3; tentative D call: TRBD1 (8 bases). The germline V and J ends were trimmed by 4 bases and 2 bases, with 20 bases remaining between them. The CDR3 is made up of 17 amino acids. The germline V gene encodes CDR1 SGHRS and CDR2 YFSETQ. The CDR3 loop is CASSDLQGGMATDTQYF. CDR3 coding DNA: TGCGCCAGCAGCGACCTACAGGGGGGGATGGCCACAGATACGCAGTATTTT. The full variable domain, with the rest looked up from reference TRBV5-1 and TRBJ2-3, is KAGVTQTPRYLIKTRGQQVTLSCSPISGHRSVSWYQQTPGQGLQFLFEYFSETQRNKGNFPGRFSGRQFSNSRSEMNVSTLELGDSALYLCASSDLQGGMATDTQYFGPGTRLTVL.

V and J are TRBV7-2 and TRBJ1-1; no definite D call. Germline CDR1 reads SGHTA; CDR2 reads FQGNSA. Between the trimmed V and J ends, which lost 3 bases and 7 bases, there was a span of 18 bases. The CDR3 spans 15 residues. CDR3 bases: TGTGCCAGCAGCTTCCCCCTAGAGTGGAGGGATGAAGCTTTCTTT. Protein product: CASSFPLEWRDEAFF.

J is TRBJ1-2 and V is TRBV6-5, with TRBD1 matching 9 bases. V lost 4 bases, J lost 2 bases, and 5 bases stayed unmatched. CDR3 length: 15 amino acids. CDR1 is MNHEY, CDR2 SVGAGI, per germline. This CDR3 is CASSSDRGWNYGYTF. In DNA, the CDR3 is TGTGCCAGCAGTTCGGACAGGGGATGGAACTATGGCTACACCTTC.

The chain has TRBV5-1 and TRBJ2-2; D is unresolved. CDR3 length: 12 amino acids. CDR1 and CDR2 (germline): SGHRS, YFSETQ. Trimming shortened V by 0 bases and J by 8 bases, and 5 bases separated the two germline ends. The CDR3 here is CASSLARGELFF. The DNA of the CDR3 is TGCGCCAGCAGCTTGGCCCGGGGGGAGCTGTTTTTT. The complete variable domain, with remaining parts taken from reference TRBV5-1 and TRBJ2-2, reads KAGVTQTPRYLIKTRGQQVTLSCSPISGHRSVSWYQQTPGQGLQFLFEYFSETQRNKGNFPGRFSGRQFSNSRSEMNVSTLELGDSALYLCASSLARGELFFGEGSRLTVL.

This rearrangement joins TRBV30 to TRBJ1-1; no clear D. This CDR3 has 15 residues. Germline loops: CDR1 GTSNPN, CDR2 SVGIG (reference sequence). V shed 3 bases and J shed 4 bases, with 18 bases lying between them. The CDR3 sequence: CAWRGSRESTTEAFF. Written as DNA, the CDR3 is TGTGCCTGGAGGGGATCGAGGGAATCGACCACTGAAGCTTTCTTT.

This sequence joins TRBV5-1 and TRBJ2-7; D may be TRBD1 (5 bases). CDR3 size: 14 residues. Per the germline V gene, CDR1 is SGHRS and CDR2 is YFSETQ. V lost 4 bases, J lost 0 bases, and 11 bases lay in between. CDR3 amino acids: CASSQRGPSYEQYF. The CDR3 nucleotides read TGCGCCAGCAGCCAAAGGGGTCCCTCCTACGAGCAGTACTTC.

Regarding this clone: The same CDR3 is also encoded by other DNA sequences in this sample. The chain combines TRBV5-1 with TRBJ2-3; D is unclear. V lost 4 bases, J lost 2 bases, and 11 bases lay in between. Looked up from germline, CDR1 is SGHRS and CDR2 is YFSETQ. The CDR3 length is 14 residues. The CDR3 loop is CASSLSLYTDTQYF. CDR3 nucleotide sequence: TGCGCCAGCAGCCTATCCTTATACACAGATACGCAGTATTTT. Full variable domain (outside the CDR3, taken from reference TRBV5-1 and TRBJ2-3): KAGVTQTPRYLIKTRGQQVTLSCSPISGHRSVSWYQQTPGQGLQFLFEYFSETQRNKGNFPGRFSGRQFSNSRSEMNVSTLELGDSALYLCASSLSLYTDTQYFGPGTRLTVL.

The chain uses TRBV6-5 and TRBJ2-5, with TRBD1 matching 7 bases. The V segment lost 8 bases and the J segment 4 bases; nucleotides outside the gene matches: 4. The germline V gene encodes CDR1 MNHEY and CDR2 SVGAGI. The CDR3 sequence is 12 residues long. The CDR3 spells CASDRERETQYF. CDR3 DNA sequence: TGTGCCAGCGACAGGGAACGAGAGACCCAGTACTTC.

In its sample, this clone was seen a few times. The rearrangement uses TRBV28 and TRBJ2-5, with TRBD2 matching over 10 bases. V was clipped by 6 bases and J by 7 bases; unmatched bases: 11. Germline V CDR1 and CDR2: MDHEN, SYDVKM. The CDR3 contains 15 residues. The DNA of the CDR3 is TGTGCCAGCAGCCCAATTAGCGGGGGGACCGGGACCCAGTACTTC. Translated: CASSPISGGTGTQYF.

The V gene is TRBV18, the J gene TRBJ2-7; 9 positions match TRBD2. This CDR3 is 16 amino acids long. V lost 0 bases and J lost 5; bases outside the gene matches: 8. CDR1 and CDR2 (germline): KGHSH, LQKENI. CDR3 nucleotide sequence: TGTGCCAGCTCACCACCGGGGGCTAGCGGGGCTAACGAGCAGTACTTC. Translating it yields CASSPPGASGANEQYF.

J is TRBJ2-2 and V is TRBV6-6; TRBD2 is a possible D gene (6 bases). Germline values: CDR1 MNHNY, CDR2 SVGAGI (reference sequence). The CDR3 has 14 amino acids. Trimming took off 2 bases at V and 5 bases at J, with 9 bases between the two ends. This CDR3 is CASSYESGTGELFF. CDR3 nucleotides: TGTGCCAGCAGTTACGAGAGCGGGACCGGGGAGCTGTTTTTT.

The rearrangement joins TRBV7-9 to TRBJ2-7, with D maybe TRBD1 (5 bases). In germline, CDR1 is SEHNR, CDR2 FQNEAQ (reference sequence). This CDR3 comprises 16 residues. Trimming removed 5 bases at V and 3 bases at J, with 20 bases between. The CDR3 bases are TGTGCCAGCAGCGTAAATAGGGGATTCGGAGTCTACGAGCAGTACTTC. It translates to CASSVNRGFGVYEQYF.

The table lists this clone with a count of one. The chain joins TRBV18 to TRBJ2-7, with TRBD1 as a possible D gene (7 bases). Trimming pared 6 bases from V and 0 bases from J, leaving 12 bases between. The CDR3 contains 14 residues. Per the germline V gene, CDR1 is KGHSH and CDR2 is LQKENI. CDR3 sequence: CASSRDSSSYEQYF. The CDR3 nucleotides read TGTGCCAGCTCGCGGGACAGTAGCTCCTACGAGCAGTACTTC.

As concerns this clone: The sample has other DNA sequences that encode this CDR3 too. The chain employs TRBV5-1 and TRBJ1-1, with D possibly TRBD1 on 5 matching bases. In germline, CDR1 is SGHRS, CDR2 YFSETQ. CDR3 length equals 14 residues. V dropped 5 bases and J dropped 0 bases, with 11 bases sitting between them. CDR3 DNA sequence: TGCGCCAGCAGTCTCGGGGGGATGAACACTGAAGCTTTCTTT. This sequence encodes CASSLGGMNTEAFF.

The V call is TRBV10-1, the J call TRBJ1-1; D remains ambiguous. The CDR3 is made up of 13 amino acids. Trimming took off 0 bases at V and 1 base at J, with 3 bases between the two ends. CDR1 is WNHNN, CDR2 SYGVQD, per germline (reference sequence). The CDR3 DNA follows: TGCGCCAGCAGTGAGTCGAGGAACACTGAAGCTTTCTTT. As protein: CASSESRNTEAFF.

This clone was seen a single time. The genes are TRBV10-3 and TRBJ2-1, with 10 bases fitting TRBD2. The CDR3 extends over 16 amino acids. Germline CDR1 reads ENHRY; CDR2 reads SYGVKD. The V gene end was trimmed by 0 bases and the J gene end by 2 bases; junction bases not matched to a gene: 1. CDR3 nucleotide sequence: TGTGCCATCAGTGAGTCGAGCGGGGGGGCCTACAATGAGCAGTTCTTC. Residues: CAISESSGGAYNEQFF.

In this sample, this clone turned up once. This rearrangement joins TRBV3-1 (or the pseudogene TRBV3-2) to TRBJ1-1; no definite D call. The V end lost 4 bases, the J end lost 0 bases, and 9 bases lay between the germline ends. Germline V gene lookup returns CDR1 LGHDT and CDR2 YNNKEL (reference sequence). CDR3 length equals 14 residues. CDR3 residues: CASSPNSMNTEAFF. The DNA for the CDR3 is TGTGCCAGCAGCCCGAACAGTATGAACACTGAAGCTTTCTTT.

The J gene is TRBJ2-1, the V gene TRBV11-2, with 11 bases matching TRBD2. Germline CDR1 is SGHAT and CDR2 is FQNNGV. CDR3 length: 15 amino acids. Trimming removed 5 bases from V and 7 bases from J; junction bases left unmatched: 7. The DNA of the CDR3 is TGTGCCAGCAGCCTTAGCGGGGGGGCTGATAATGAGCAGTTCTTC. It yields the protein CASSLSGGADNEQFF.